These 28 T cell receptor beta chains originate from one sample sequenced in a study of blood T cell repertoires in COVID-19. Sequenced by immunoSEQ multiplex PCR; TCRdb stores in-frame clones only, minus some. The table shows more than 150,000 clones, with 90% occurring only once. The sequenced sample consisted of peripheral blood. These receptors were collected from a man aged 45-60 years with acute or convalescent COVID-19.

V usage is TRBV5-4 and J usage is TRBJ2-1; TRBD2 aligns across 10 bases. The CDR3 extends over 16 amino acids. From germline, CDR1 is SGHNT and CDR2 YYREEE (reference sequence). The V gene end was trimmed by 4 bases and the J gene end by 4 bases; junction bases not matched to a gene: 8. CDR3 DNA sequence: TGTGCCAGCAGCGGGGGCGGGACTAGCGCGTACAATGAGCAGTTCTTC. Its translation is CASSGGGTSAYNEQFF.

The rearrangement links TRBV10-1 to TRBJ1-2; 7 nucleotides agree with TRBD1. The CDR3 contains 15 residues. Germline trimming cut 5 bases from V and 0 bases from J; bases unmatched to any gene: 6. Germline CDR1 WNHNN, CDR2 SYGVQD (reference sequence). The CDR3 protein is CASSSGDSSNYGYTF. The CDR3 bases are TGCGCCAGCAGTTCCGGGGACAGCTCTAACTATGGCTACACCTTC.

DNA of the CDR3: TGTGCCAGCAGTGATTCACCAGGGGGCAGGGAAAAACTGTTTTTT. Protein sequence: CASSDSPGGREKLFF. V gene TRBV6-1 combines with J gene TRBJ1-4; 8 bases align to TRBD1. Per germline, CDR1 MNHNS and CDR2 SASEGT. CDR3 length equals 15 residues. Germline trimming cut 3 bases from V and 8 bases from J; bases unmatched to any gene: 8.

V gene TRBV5-6 combines with J gene TRBJ2-1; D remains ambiguous. This CDR3 has 15 amino acids. Looked up from germline, CDR1 is SGHDT and CDR2 is YYEEEE. V lost 1 base to trimming and J lost 2 bases, with 10 bases between them. The CDR3 region is CASSLSNAAYNEQFF. CDR3 DNA: TGTGCCAGCAGCTTGTCCAACGCGGCCTACAATGAGCAGTTCTTC.

This chain links TRBV7-9 with TRBJ1-2; TRBD1 agrees at 8 bases. Germline-derived CDR1 and CDR2 are SEHNR and FQNEAQ (reference sequence). The CDR3 length is 13 residues. Trimming took 5 bases from V and 5 from J; bases not matched to a gene: 4. The CDR3: CASSPTGAYGYTF. In nucleotides, the CDR3 is TGTGCCAGCAGCCCGACAGGGGCGTATGGCTACACCTTC.

V is TRBV7-3 and J is TRBJ1-1; D is unclear. Germline V gene sequence: CDR1 SGHTA, CDR2 FQGTGA. CDR3 length equals 16 residues. V was pared by 0 bases and J by 4 bases, with 15 bases between. The DNA for the CDR3 is TGTGCCAGCAGCTTAACCCCAGGCAAACCTCTCACTGAAGCTTTCTTT. Its protein product is CASSLTPGKPLTEAFF.

The CDR3 reads CASSLKASGSYEQYF. The CDR3 DNA sequence: TGTGCCAGCAGTTTAAAGGCTAGCGGGAGTTACGAGCAGTACTTC. This chain uses TRBV28 with TRBJ2-7; 10 bases agree with TRBD2. From germline, CDR1 is MDHEN and CDR2 SYDVKM. J lost 4 bases, V lost 2 bases, and 5 bases had no gene match. This CDR3 contains 15 residues.

V gene TRBV28 combines with J gene TRBJ1-5; possibly TRBD1 for D (6 bases). CDR1 and CDR2 from the germline V gene are MDHEN and SYDVKM. V dropped 6 bases and J dropped 3 bases, with 12 bases sitting between them. The CDR3 spans 14 residues. The CDR3: CASSSGQLNQPQHF. The CDR3 nucleotides are TGTGCCAGCAGCTCCGGACAGCTCAATCAGCCCCAGCATTTT. The whole variable domain, filled in from reference TRBV28 and TRBJ1-5, reads DVKVTQSSRYLVKRTGEKVFLECVQDMDHENMFWYRQDPGLGLRLIYFSYDVKMKEKGDIPEGYSVSREKKERFSLILESASTNQTSMYLCASSSGQLNQPQHFGDGTRLSIL.

This chain links TRBV27 with TRBJ1-4; D gene uncertain. The CDR3 length is 15 residues. Deletions cut 3 bases from V and 5 bases from J, with 13 bases between. The germline CDR1 and CDR2 sequences are MNHEY and SMNVEV (reference sequence). The DNA for the CDR3 is TGTGCCAGCAGTTTTAGACGAGGGTCAAATGAAAAACTGTTTTTT. The encoded protein is CASSFRRGSNEKLFF.

The J gene is TRBJ1-5, the V gene TRBV7-2; D is undetermined. The germline V and J ends were trimmed by 5 bases and 4 bases, with 9 bases remaining between them. The CDR3 is 13 amino acids. CDR1 is SGHTA and CDR2 is FQGNSA in the germline V gene. The CDR3 nucleotides read TGTGCCAGCAGCCCTTGGCGGAATCAGCCCCAGCATTTT. It encodes CASSPWRNQPQHF.

The chain employs TRBV28 and TRBJ1-5, with TRBD1 identical over 8 bases. This CDR3 region has 14 residues. The germline V gene encodes CDR1 MDHEN and CDR2 SYDVKM. Germline trimming cut 3 bases from V and 7 bases from J; bases unmatched to any gene: 5. Written as DNA, the CDR3 is TGTGCCAGCAGTTTTCGACAGGGGCGACAGCCCCAGCATTTT. Protein product: CASSFRQGRQPQHF.

The CDR3 sequence is CASSEVAGGHNEQFF. The CDR3 DNA is TGTGCCAGCAGTGAAGTAGCGGGAGGTCACAATGAGCAGTTCTTC. The chain is built from TRBV2 and TRBJ2-1; 10 bases match TRBD2. The germline CDR1 and CDR2 sequences are SNHLY and FYNNEI. The CDR3 covers 15 residues. The J segment lost 5 bases and the V segment lost 1 base, leaving 2 bases of the junction unmatched.

This rearrangement joins TRBV27 to TRBJ2-5, with 7 bases lining up with TRBD1. Germline V gene lookup returns CDR1 MNHEY and CDR2 SMNVEV (reference sequence). There are 15 residues in the CDR3. Trimming removed 5 bases from V and 5 bases from J; junction bases left unmatched: 11. CDR3 loop: CASSVGTALLETQYF. CDR3 bases: TGTGCCAGCAGTGTCGGGACAGCCCTGCTGGAGACCCAGTACTTC.

J is TRBJ2-5 and V is TRBV19; D not resolved. The CDR3 totals 12 residues. CDR1 LNHDA and CDR2 SQIVND come from the germline V gene (reference sequence). V lost 6 bases to trimming and J lost 9 bases, with 14 bases between them. The CDR3 DNA reads TGTGCCAGTAGCACTGCTTCTATGTCCCAGTACTTC. Translation: CASSTASMSQYF.

The J gene is TRBJ2-1, the V gene TRBV7-6; D possibly corresponds to TRBD1 (6 bases). Trimming shortened V by 1 base and J by 3 bases, and 10 bases separated the two germline ends. CDR3 length: 15 residues. Germline assignment: CDR1 SGHVS and CDR2 FNYEAQ. CDR3: CASSLGGPIYNEQFF. Written as DNA, the CDR3 is TGTGCCAGCAGCTTAGGGGGGCCCATCTACAATGAGCAGTTCTTC.

This clone was seen just once. This chain connects TRBV27 to TRBJ1-4; D possibly corresponds to TRBD1 (5 bases). This CDR3 has 15 residues. Deletions cut 5 bases from V and 8 bases from J, with 18 bases between. Per germline, CDR1 MNHEY and CDR2 SMNVEV (reference sequence). The chain's CDR3 is CASSPLPRGDEKLFF. CDR3 nucleotide sequence: TGTGCCAGCAGTCCCCTCCCCCGGGGGGACGAAAAACTGTTTTTT.

The rearrangement uses TRBV28 and TRBJ2-5, with 7 bases aligning to TRBD2. V lost 6 bases and J lost 7; bases outside the gene matches: 20. The CDR3 consists of 17 residues. Germline-derived CDR1 and CDR2 are MDHEN and SYDVKM. CDR3 region: CASSLRVGTIVLGTQYF. Written as DNA, the CDR3 is TGTGCCAGCAGCCTCAGGGTCGGGACTATCGTGTTGGGGACCCAGTACTTC.

The V call is TRBV7-2, the J call TRBJ2-2, with 7 bases identical to TRBD1. V lost 2 bases to trimming and J lost 2 bases; unmatched junction nucleotides: 2. CDR1 SGHTA and CDR2 FQGNSA come from the germline V gene. The CDR3 consists of 15 residues. CDR3 region: CASSLTGVNTGELFF. In DNA form, the CDR3 reads TGTGCCAGCAGCTTAACAGGGGTCAACACCGGGGAGCTGTTTTTT.

This sequence joins TRBV6-1 and TRBJ1-3; D is unresolved. The germline V gene has CDR1 MNHNS and CDR2 SASEGT. V was shortened by 1 base and J by 0 bases, with 16 bases between the two germline ends. The CDR3 totals 18 residues. The CDR3 nucleotides are TGTGCCAGCAGTGAAGTAGGAGGACCGCTTATCTCTGGAAACACCATATATTTT. It is translated as CASSEVGGPLISGNTIYF.

The rearrangement uses TRBV7-9 and TRBJ1-1; D is unclear. Trimming took 3 bases from V and 2 from J, leaving 13 bases between them. This CDR3 is built from 15 residues. The germline gives CDR1 SEHNR, CDR2 FQNEAQ (reference sequence). DNA of the CDR3: TGTGCCAGCAGCTTCCCCGCGGGCATTAACACTGAAGCTTTCTTT. Translating gives CASSFPAGINTEAFF.

This chain links TRBV6-6 with TRBJ1-5; possible D gene TRBD1, 5 bases. Trimming shortened V by 6 bases and J by 0 bases, and 12 bases separated the two germline ends. CDR1 MNHNY and CDR2 SVGAGI come from the germline V gene (reference sequence). This CDR3 region has 15 residues. The CDR3 loop reads CASRSRADSNQPQHF. In DNA, the CDR3 is TGTGCCAGCAGGAGCAGGGCCGATAGCAATCAGCCCCAGCATTTT.

The chain is built from TRBV29-1 and TRBJ2-5, with TRBD2 matching over 10 bases. V lost 7 bases and J lost 5; bases outside the gene matches: 13. The germline gives CDR1 SQVTM, CDR2 ANQGSEA. This CDR3 is built from 15 residues. CDR3 protein: CSAGSGGAWGETQYF. The CDR3 bases are TGCAGCGCAGGCAGCGGGGGGGCCTGGGGTGAGACCCAGTACTTC.

This clone was picked up a small number of times. This chain connects TRBV7-3 to TRBJ2-7, with TRBD2 identical over 9 bases. CDR1 is SGHTA, CDR2 FQGTGA, per germline. V gave up 4 bases and J gave up 4 bases; unmatched junction bases: 2. The CDR3 runs 13 residues. The CDR3 sequence is CASSSSGRYEQYF. The CDR3 DNA reads TGTGCCAGCAGCTCGAGCGGGAGGTACGAGCAGTACTTC.

V and J are TRBV6-5 and TRBJ1-2; a possible D gene is TRBD1 (6 bases). The CDR3 covers 13 residues. With 7 bases removed from V and 4 bases from J, the gap between germline ends came to 13 bases. CDR1 is MNHEY and CDR2 is SVGAGI in the germline V gene. The DNA for the CDR3 is TGTGCCAGCACTCCACTGGACAGCTATGGCTACACCTTC. It codes for CASTPLDSYGYTF.

The chain combines TRBV7-2 with TRBJ2-1; D remains ambiguous. Deletions cut 1 base from V and 2 bases from J, with 6 bases between. This CDR3 comprises 14 residues. Germline CDR1 reads SGHTA; CDR2 reads FQGNSA. The CDR3 nucleotides read TGTGCCAGCAGCTTAGAATCCGCCTACAATGAGCAGTTCTTC. Protein sequence: CASSLESAYNEQFF. The full variable domain, in which reference TRBV7-2 and TRBJ2-1 provide the parts outside the CDR3, is GAGVSQSPSNKVTEKGKDVELRCDPISGHTALYWYRQSLGQGLEFLIYFQGNSAPDKSGLPSDRFSAERTGGSVSTLTIQRTQQEDSAVYLCASSLESAYNEQFFGPGTRLTVL.

The chain is built from TRBV7-2 and TRBJ1-5; TRBD1 aligns across 9 bases. The CDR3 is 17 amino acids. The V and J ends lost 2 bases and 6 bases, in that order; junction bases with no gene match: 11. Germline V CDR1 and CDR2: SGHTA, FQGNSA. The CDR3 DNA sequence: TGTGCCAGCAGCTTATGGACAGGGGTGGGGCAGGGTCAGCCCCAGCATTTT. It yields the protein CASSLWTGVGQGQPQHF.

V gene TRBV6-2 or TRBV6-3 combines with J gene TRBJ2-2, with 12 bases identical to TRBD2. The ends lost 5 bases at V and 5 bases at J; junction bases unmatched: 12. Germline V lookup: CDR1 MNHEY, CDR2 SVGEGT. The CDR3 has 18 amino acids. The DNA of the CDR3 is TGTGCCAGCAGTCGGGGGTTAGGACTAGCGGGAAAGACCGGGGAGCTGTTTTTT. Its translation is CASSRGLGLAGKTGELFF.

The V and J genes are TRBV5-1 and TRBJ2-1, with TRBD2 identical over 9 bases. Germline assignment: CDR1 SGHRS and CDR2 YFSETQ. This CDR3 comprises 17 residues. Germline trimming cut 0 bases from V and 4 bases from J; bases unmatched to any gene: 8. Here the CDR3 reads CASSLDAGGPIYNEQFF. For the CDR3, the DNA is TGCGCCAGCAGCTTGGACGCGGGAGGGCCTATTTACAATGAGCAGTTCTTC.